Listed here are 27 T cell receptor beta chains from one sample, sequenced in a study of glioma-infiltrating T cells. Amplification of TCR alpha and beta CDR3 regions from RNA used iRepertoire nested multiplex PCR. Each CDR3 protein is one row after TCRdb ran MiXCR on the multiplex PCR reads. The sample has over 100,000 distinct CDR3 sequences; 20% to 30% are singletons. Sequencing used glioma tissue, nonneoplastic brain tissue, or PBMCs (not recorded which). The receptors were gathered from a human donor with low-grade glioma or glioblastoma, undergoing nonglioma brain surgery, or in good health (not recorded which).

The rearrangement uses TRBV12-3 or TRBV12-4 and TRBJ2-7; D remains ambiguous. V lost 1 base and J 6 bases, leaving 7 bases between the germline ends. CDR3 length: 12 amino acids. CDR3 in DNA: TGTGCCAGCAGTTTAGGCTTTTCCGAGCAGTACTTC. It yields the protein CASSLGFSEQYF.

This clonotype has at least ten counts. This sequence joins TRBV7-9 and TRBJ1-2; D remains unclear. V lost 3 bases, J lost 5 bases, and 16 bases lay in between. Germline V lookup: CDR1 SEHNR, CDR2 FQNEAQ (reference sequence). The CDR3 consists of 15 residues. CDR3: CASSFHLDGEYGYTF. The CDR3 region has the DNA TGTGCCAGCAGCTTCCACTTGGACGGAGAATATGGCTACACCTTC. Full variable domain (outside the CDR3, taken from reference TRBV7-9 and TRBJ1-2): DTGVSQNPRHKITKRGQNVTFRCDPISEHNRLYWYRQTLGQGPEFLTYFQNEAQLEKSRLLSDRFSAERPKGSFSTLEIQRTEQGDSAMYLCASSFHLDGEYGYTFGSGTRLTVV.

This clonotype came up many times. The V call is TRBV18, the J call TRBJ2-7, with 7 bases identical to TRBD1. Germline lookup yields CDR1 KGHSH and CDR2 LQKENI. The CDR3 totals 15 residues. J lost 0 bases, V lost 2 bases, and 4 bases had no gene match. CDR3 loop: CASSPGAGGSYEQYF. CDR3 coding DNA: TGTGCCAGCTCACCAGGGGCAGGGGGCTCCTACGAGCAGTACTTC.

In regard to this clonotype: The junction departs from germline at one end; a sequencing error may be responsible. The genes are TRBV30 and TRBJ1-1; D gene unclear. This CDR3 comprises 14 residues. Germline CDR1 is GTSNPN and CDR2 is SVGIG (reference sequence). The CDR3 sequence is CAWSMSGRNTEAFF. CDR3 sequence (DNA): TGTGCCTGGAGTATGTCCGGCCGCAACACTGAGGCTTTCTTT.

A note on this clonotype: The germline gene is not matched at one end of the junction; a read error may be the cause. This chain uses TRBV6-1 with TRBJ2-1; 8 bases agree with TRBD1. Germline loops: CDR1 MNHNS, CDR2 SASEGT. This CDR3 contains 13 residues. This CDR3 reads CASTGGQFNERFF. DNA for the CDR3: TGTGCCAGCACAGGGGGCCAGTTTAATGAGCGGTTCTTC.

The V call is TRBV29-1, the J call TRBJ2-7; possible D gene TRBD1, 6 bases. This CDR3 region has 14 residues. V was shortened by 1 base and J by 4 bases, with 14 bases between the two germline ends. The germline CDR1 and CDR2 sequences are SQVTM and ANQGSEA. CDR3 DNA: TGCAGCGTTGAAGGAGGGGACAACCTATACGAGCAGTACTTC. This codes for CSVEGGDNLYEQYF.

There are many counts of this clonotype. The chain has TRBV10-1 and TRBJ2-7; TRBD1 is a possible D gene (5 bases). V lost 6 bases, J lost 5 bases, and 14 bases lay in between. Looked up from germline, CDR1 is WNHNN and CDR2 is SYGVQD (reference sequence). This CDR3 is 13 amino acids long. The CDR3, as DNA: TGCGCCAGCAGCGGCAGGGTGTTAGACGAGCAGTACTTC. Its protein product is CASSGRVLDEQYF.

The sample holds many counts of this clonotype. V gene TRBV19 combines with J gene TRBJ2-3, with D uncertain. CDR1 is LNHDA and CDR2 is SQIVND in the germline V gene (reference sequence). V was pared by 7 bases and J by 2 bases, with 10 bases between. The length of the CDR3 is 13 residues. CDR3 bases: TGTGCCAGTATCGACTGGAACACAGATACGCAGTATTTT. Translating gives CASIDWNTDTQYF.

This clonotype occurred many times. The chain couples TRBV19 to TRBJ1-2; 9 bases align to TRBD1. Trimming took 7 bases from V and 4 from J; bases not matched to a gene: 7. The CDR3 is 14 residues long. CDR1 and CDR2 (germline): LNHDA, SQIVND (reference sequence). DNA of the CDR3: TGTGCCAGTAAGCGACAGGGGGGAGGCTATGGCTACACCTTC. This encodes CASKRQGGGYGYTF.

This clonotype was seen repeatedly, ten times or more. The limits of the CDR3 on the DNA are not certain, so only TCRdb's listed CDR3 is given. The gene calls are TRBV6-1 and TRBJ1-1; the DNA was not compared with TRBD1, the D call given in the table. Including both end residues, the CDR3 is 13 amino acids long. CDR1 and CDR2 from the germline V gene are MNHNS and SASEGT. CDR3 sequence: CASSTSGGTEAFF.

The rearrangement joins TRBV5-6 to TRBJ2-1; 11 bases are shared with TRBD1. Per the germline V gene, CDR1 is SGHDT and CDR2 is YYEEEE. The V and J ends lost 4 bases and 4 bases, in that order; junction bases with no gene match: 4. The CDR3 loop spans 15 amino acids. The CDR3 coding sequence is TGTGCCAGCAGCCCGGGACAGGGGGTGTACAATGAGCAGTTCTTC. Protein sequence: CASSPGQGVYNEQFF.

This clonotype has at least ten counts. The chain joins TRBV7-9 to TRBJ2-1; a weak D match, TRBD2 (6 bases). V gave up 11 bases and J gave up 1 base, with 15 bases separating them. CDR3 length: 14 amino acids. Germline V gives CDR1 SEHNR, CDR2 FQNEAQ (reference sequence). The CDR3 DNA reads as TGTGCCTCTAAAGGAGGGGAATCCTACAATGAGCAGTTCTTC. Residues: CASKGGESYNEQFF.

A note on this clonotype: Given a much more abundant clone one base away, this may be a read error. The chain carries TRBV13 and TRBJ2-2; D is unresolved. CDR1 and CDR2 from the germline V gene are PRHDT and FYEKMQ (reference sequence). The CDR3 contains 14 residues. The CDR3 nucleotides are TGTGCCTGCAGCTTAGTATTTGCGTCCGGGGAGCTGTTTTTT. Encoded protein: CACSLVFASGELFF.

In its sample, this clonotype was seen many times. J is TRBJ2-3 and V is TRBV7-2; 9 bases line up with TRBD2. The CDR3 is made up of 17 amino acids. The germline V gene encodes CDR1 SGHTA and CDR2 FQGNSA. The V gene end was trimmed by 4 bases and the J gene end by 2 bases; junction bases not matched to a gene: 10. For the CDR3, the DNA is TGTGCCAGCAGCTCAAGGACTAGCGATTACCTCACAGATACGCAGTATTTT. It translates to CASSSRTSDYLTDTQYF. The full variable domain, with the rest looked up from reference TRBV7-2 and TRBJ2-3, is GAGVSQSPSNKVTEKGKDVELRCDPISGHTALYWYRQSLGQGLEFLIYFQGNSAPDKSGLPSDRFSAERTGGSVSTLTIQRTQQEDSAVYLCASSSRTSDYLTDTQYFGPGTRLTVL.

This clonotype has ten or more counts. The chain recombines TRBV2 with TRBJ2-1, with TRBD1 matching 9 bases. V lost 8 bases and J lost 7; bases outside the gene matches: 9. Germline assignment: CDR1 SNHLY and CDR2 FYNNEI. CDR3 size: 14 residues. The CDR3 loop is CASLKGGQGNEQFF. The CDR3 bases are TGTGCCAGCCTTAAAGGGGGACAGGGTAATGAGCAGTTCTTC.

Notes on this clonotype: This sequence may be a read error, since a much larger clone differs from it by one base. The chain recombines TRBV20-1 with TRBJ2-3; D may be TRBD1 (5 bases). The V and J ends lost 1 base and 5 bases respectively, with 13 bases between them. Germline V gene lookup returns CDR1 DFQATT and CDR2 SNEGSKA (reference sequence). The CDR3 runs to 14 residues. CDR3 coding DNA: TGCAGTGCTAGAGTTCCAGGGTGCAAAGATACGCAGTATTTT. It encodes CSARVPGCKDTQYF.

As concerns this clonotype: No conserved phenylalanine or tryptophan ends this CDR3, so it is likely a read error. This chain uses TRBV6-6 with TRBJ2-5; D is undetermined. The CDR3 consists of 12 residues. V was pared by 4 bases and J by 5 bases, with 8 bases between. Germline V gene sequence: CDR1 MNHNY, CDR2 SVGAGI (reference sequence). The CDR3 spells CASSSPPETQYN. The CDR3 coding sequence is TGTGCCAGCAGTTCTCCCCCGGAGACCCAGTACAAC.

This clonotype came up many times. The V call is TRBV7-9, the J call TRBJ2-4, with D possibly matching TRBD1 (6 bases). The CDR3 length is 13 residues. The germline CDR1 and CDR2 sequences are SEHNR and FQNEAQ (reference sequence). Trimming removed 2 bases at V and 8 bases at J, with 10 bases between. DNA of the CDR3: TGTGCCAGCAGCTTATGGCCAGGGGACATTCAGTACTTC. It translates to CASSLWPGDIQYF.

This clonotype occurred a few times. The chain links TRBV5-1 to TRBJ2-7, with D unclear. The CDR3 extends over 16 amino acids. Germline CDR1 SGHRS, CDR2 YFSETQ. Deletions cut 3 bases from V and 4 bases from J, with 20 bases between. CDR3 nucleotides: TGCGCCAGCAGCTCGTACCAGACCCCAGAGGAATACGAGCAGTACTTC. Translated, it gives CASSSYQTPEEYEQYF.

This clonotype was found once. The junction does not match germline at one end; this may be a read error. V gene TRBV27 combines with J gene TRBJ2-1; no clear D gene. The CDR3 consists of 10 residues. CDR1 is MNHEY, CDR2 SMNVEV, per germline (reference sequence). Here the CDR3 reads CVTENNKQFF. The CDR3, as DNA: TGTGTCACCGAAAACAATAAGCAGTTCTTC.

This clonotype has a count of ten or more. The chain employs TRBV7-9 and TRBJ1-2; tentative D call: TRBD1 (6 bases). The CDR3 covers 15 residues. Trimming took off 6 bases at V and 1 base at J, with 15 bases between the two ends. Germline V gene lookup returns CDR1 SEHNR and CDR2 FQNEAQ (reference sequence). The CDR3 DNA reads TGTGCCAGCAGGGCAATCGACAGGATTAACTATGGCTACACCTTC. It translates to CASRAIDRINYGYTF.

The chain employs TRBV28 and TRBJ2-1; 8 nucleotides line up with TRBD2. This CDR3 has 15 residues. V lost 7 bases, J lost 13 bases, and 18 bases stayed unmatched. Germline CDR1 MDHEN, CDR2 SYDVKM. CDR3 in DNA: TGTGCCAGCATCTCCGGGAGGGTCTCCTACAATGTTCAGTTCTTC. Encoded protein: CASISGRVSYNVQFF.

This clonotype was observed at least ten times. This chain connects TRBV28 to TRBJ2-3; D is uncertain. The CDR3 consists of 15 residues. Trimming shortened V by 3 bases and J by 4 bases, and 14 bases separated the two germline ends. Germline assignment: CDR1 MDHEN and CDR2 SYDVKM. Written as DNA, the CDR3 is TGTGCCAGCAGTTTTTCCCGCGAGTCGGCAGATACGCAGTATTTT. Amino acid sequence: CASSFSRESADTQYF.

At least ten counts were recorded for this clonotype. The J gene is TRBJ2-7, the V gene TRBV7-2; the match to TRBD2 covers 12 bases. CDR1 is SGHTA, CDR2 FQGNSA, per germline. V was clipped by 3 bases and J by 1 base; unmatched bases: 10. The CDR3 sequence is 18 residues long. Here the CDR3 DNA reads TGTGCCAGCAGCTTGCGGACTAGCGGGGATGGTATGTCCTACGAGCAGTACTTC. The encoded protein is CASSLRTSGDGMSYEQYF.

The table lists this clonotype with many counts. The chain employs TRBV20-1 and TRBJ1-2; 9 nucleotides agree with TRBD1. Germline loops: CDR1 DFQATT, CDR2 SNEGSKA (reference sequence). CDR3 size: 12 residues. V was clipped by 6 bases and J by 8 bases; unmatched bases: 7. The CDR3, as DNA: TGCAGTGCGACCGGGACAGGGCCCGGCTACACCTTC. It is translated as CSATGTGPGYTF.

This clonotype turned up a few times. The J gene is TRBJ2-5, the V gene TRBV27; 11 nucleotides agree with TRBD2. The CDR3 is made up of 18 amino acids. V shed 6 bases and J 1 base; nucleotides not matched to a gene: 13. CDR1 and CDR2 (germline): MNHEY, SMNVEV (reference sequence). The CDR3: CASSPMGGTSGGQETQYF. In nucleotides, the CDR3 is TGTGCCAGCAGCCCTATGGGCGGTACTAGCGGGGGCCAAGAGACCCAGTACTTC.

V usage is TRBV5-1 and J usage is TRBJ2-7; 8 bases are shared with TRBD1. The CDR3 has 14 residues. The germline gives CDR1 SGHRS, CDR2 YFSETQ. V lost 3 bases, J lost 3 bases, and 5 bases stayed unmatched. The CDR3, as DNA: TGCGCCAGCAGCTCGGACAGGGTATTCTACGAGCAGTACTTC. It specifies CASSSDRVFYEQYF. The full variable domain, its missing parts supplied by reference TRBV5-1 and TRBJ2-7, is KAGVTQTPRYLIKTRGQQVTLSCSPISGHRSVSWYQQTPGQGLQFLFEYFSETQRNKGNFPGRFSGRQFSNSRSEMNVSTLELGDSALYLCASSSDRVFYEQYFGPGTRLTVT.